The TCR beta chain described here comes from a study of blood T cell repertoires in COVID-19. Study as a whole: T cells, B-cell-depleted T cells, or PBMCs provided the cDNA or gDNA that served as material.

This clone was recorded a few times. TCRdb keeps only in-frame clones here, not all; method: immunoSEQ multiplex PCR. This table holds tens of thousands of clones, roughly 90% found once. Trimming took off 4 bases at V and 0 bases at J, with 6 bases between the two ends. Germline V gene lookup returns CDR1 MDHEN and CDR2 SYDVKM. The CDR3 runs 13 residues. The sequence was obtained from an elderly woman with acute or convalescent COVID-19. This chain joins TRBV28 and TRBJ1-2; D uncertain. Sequences were obtained from peripheral blood. CDR3 loop: CASSSIANYGYTF. The CDR3 region has the DNA TGTGCCAGCAGTTCAATAGCTAACTATGGCTACACCTTC.